The 30 T cell receptor beta chains given below trace back to one sample, sequenced in a study of technical replicates of blood from a few donors. Clones were sequenced by immunoSEQ multiplex PCR, and TCRdb holds only the in-frame ones, with some missing. Counted here are over 80,000 clones, around 96% occurring once; the ten biggest clones make up about 0.39%. Sequenced: T cells isolated from PBMCs. These receptors all come from a human donor in good health.

The chain carries TRBV2 and TRBJ1-1, with TRBD1 as a possible D gene (6 bases). The V gene lost 4 bases and the J gene lost 6 bases, with 15 bases spanning the gap. The CDR3 has 14 amino acids. CDR1 is SNHLY, CDR2 FYNNEI, per germline. The CDR3 nucleotides read TGTGCCAGCAGTGCTCTTACAGGGACGTCTGAAGCTTTCTTT. Its protein is CASSALTGTSEAFF.

The table lists this clone with a few counts. The rearrangement joins TRBV5-4 to TRBJ1-1; weak D call: TRBD1 (6 bases). V gave up 10 bases and J gave up 7 bases, with 11 bases separating them. CDR3 size: 10 residues. Germline-derived CDR1 and CDR2 are SGHNT and YYREEE (reference sequence). The CDR3: CAAGDVEAFF. DNA for the CDR3: TGTGCCGCAGGGGACGTTGAAGCTTTCTTT.

The V gene is TRBV12-5, the J gene TRBJ1-1; D perhaps matches TRBD1 (6 bases). The CDR3 runs 15 residues. V lost 6 bases to trimming and J lost 5 bases, with 19 bases between them. Germline CDR1 and CDR2: LGHNT and FRNRAP. This CDR3 reads CASGLRPDSKTEAFF. DNA of the CDR3: TGTGCTAGTGGCCTCCGACCGGACAGCAAGACTGAAGCTTTCTTT. The full variable domain, completed using reference TRBV12-5 and TRBJ1-1, is DARVTQTPRHKVTEMGQEVTMRCQPILGHNTVFWYRQTMMQGLELLAYFRNRAPLDDSGMPKDRFSAEMPDATLATLKIQPSEPRDSAVYFCASGLRPDSKTEAFFGQGTRLTVV.

The genes are TRBV4-3 and TRBJ2-5; 11 bases map to TRBD2. V was pared by 4 bases and J by 3 bases, with 4 bases of the junction left unmatched. This CDR3 spans 15 amino acids. Germline CDR1 reads LGHNA; CDR2 reads YSLEER. Here the CDR3 DNA reads TGCGCCAGCAGCCGACTACTAGCGGGAGAAGAGACCCAGTACTTC. Protein sequence: CASSRLLAGEETQYF.

The chain employs TRBV6-1 and TRBJ1-2; TRBD1 matches at 7 bases. The CDR3 totals 12 residues. Germline lookup yields CDR1 MNHNS and CDR2 SASEGT. J lost 8 bases, V lost 5 bases, and 5 bases had no gene match. CDR3 sequence reads: CASSRQGEGYTF. The CDR3 bases are TGTGCCAGCAGTCGACAGGGTGAAGGCTACACCTTC.

The chain employs TRBV7-9 and TRBJ2-1; D gene ambiguous. Germline lookup yields CDR1 SEHNR and CDR2 FQNEAQ (reference sequence). The CDR3 loop spans 14 amino acids. Trimming removed 1 base from V and 4 bases from J, with 8 bases in between. The chain's CDR3 is CASSLVQDYNEQFF. In DNA form, the CDR3 reads TGTGCCAGCAGCTTAGTTCAGGATTACAATGAGCAGTTCTTC.

The chain combines TRBV7-9 with TRBJ1-5, with 9 bases identical to TRBD1. V trimming: 5 bases; J trimming: 4 bases; junction bases outside the gene matches: 6. CDR1 is SEHNR and CDR2 is FQNEAQ in the germline V gene (reference sequence). The CDR3 has 15 amino acids. CDR3 in amino acids: CASSIGDRVNQPQHF. The CDR3 DNA reads as TGTGCCAGCAGCATAGGGGACAGGGTAAATCAGCCCCAGCATTTT.

The V gene is TRBV9, the J gene TRBJ2-3, with D possibly being TRBD2 (6 bases). The ends were cut back, 4 bases at V and 0 bases at J, with 9 bases in the middle. The CDR3 runs to 14 residues. CDR1 SGDLS and CDR2 YYNGEE come from the germline V gene. CDR3 DNA sequence: TGTGCCAGCAGCTCTAGCGTAAGCACAGATACGCAGTATTTT. Amino acids: CASSSSVSTDTQYF.

This chain uses TRBV7-2 with TRBJ2-4; D gene uncertain. The CDR3 runs to 13 residues. CDR1 and CDR2 from the germline V gene are SGHTA and FQGNSA. V lost 1 base, J lost 7 bases, and 8 bases lay in between. For the CDR3, the DNA is TGTGCCAGCAGCTTAGATTCCTCCAACATTCAGTACTTC. Translated, it gives CASSLDSSNIQYF.

The chain recombines TRBV7-2 with TRBJ1-5; perhaps TRBD1 as D (5 bases). CDR1 SGHTA and CDR2 FQGNSA come from the germline V gene. V was shortened by 3 bases and J by 4 bases, with 16 bases between the two germline ends. This CDR3 is built from 16 residues. This chain's CDR3 is CASSLRGRVGNQPQHF. CDR3 nucleotides: TGTGCCAGCAGCTTGCGTGGCAGGGTTGGGAATCAGCCCCAGCATTTT.

The chain carries TRBV6-1 and TRBJ1-1; the D gene is possibly TRBD1 (6 bases). CDR1 MNHNS and CDR2 SASEGT come from the germline V gene. The CDR3 contains 13 residues. Trimming shortened V by 5 bases and J by 1 base, and 8 bases separated the two germline ends. The CDR3 region is CASSKTGNTEAFF. The CDR3 nucleotides read TGTGCCAGCAGTAAGACAGGGAACACTGAAGCTTTCTTT.

The V call is TRBV27, the J call TRBJ2-1; tentative D call: TRBD2 (7 bases). Germline CDR1 reads MNHEY; CDR2 reads SMNVEV (reference sequence). The CDR3 spans 16 residues. Trimming shortened V by 1 base and J by 7 bases, and 17 bases separated the two germline ends. Here the CDR3 DNA reads TGTGCCAGCAGTTTATACGGGGGGCGGATAGGAAATGAGCAGTTCTTC. This codes for CASSLYGGRIGNEQFF.

The gene calls are TRBV9 and TRBJ2-3; D is ambiguous. V was trimmed by 0 bases and J by 1 base, leaving 6 bases between them. The CDR3 has 14 amino acids. From germline, CDR1 is SGDLS and CDR2 YYNGEE. CDR3 protein: CASSVELGTDTQYF. The DNA of the CDR3 is TGTGCCAGCAGCGTAGAGTTAGGCACAGATACGCAGTATTTT.

This clone was detected once. The chain joins TRBV5-5 to TRBJ2-1, with a weak D call TRBD2 (6 bases). The CDR3 is made up of 14 amino acids. The V gene's germline CDR1 is SGHKS and CDR2 YYEKEE (reference sequence). Trimming removed 1 base at V and 2 bases at J, with 7 bases between. The CDR3 loop reads CASSLWGAYNEQFF. The CDR3 bases are TGTGCCAGCAGCTTGTGGGGGGCCTACAATGAGCAGTTCTTC.

The chain combines TRBV23-1 with TRBJ1-1, with D uncertain. TRBV23-1 has ORF status, its function being uncertain. This CDR3 has 13 amino acids. Trimming removed 3 bases from V and 1 base from J, with 6 bases in between. This CDR3 is CASSHTENTEAFF. Written as DNA, the CDR3 is TGCGCCAGCAGTCATACAGAGAACACTGAAGCTTTCTTT.

V and J are TRBV5-4 and TRBJ2-1, with D hard to call. Trimming removed 3 bases from V and 8 bases from J, with 9 bases in between. Germline CDR1 is SGHNT and CDR2 is YYREEE (reference sequence). This CDR3 is 12 amino acids long. CDR3 sequence (DNA): TGTGCCAGCAGCTCAAAGATAGATGAGCAGTTCTTC. Translation gives CASSSKIDEQFF.

The count of this clone is one. This chain joins TRBV18 and TRBJ1-3; weak D call: TRBD1 (5 bases). CDR3 length equals 16 residues. Trimming removed 2 bases from V and 1 base from J, with 12 bases in between. Germline loops: CDR1 KGHSH, CDR2 LQKENI. DNA of the CDR3: TGTGCCAGCTCACCATGGGGCCTTATATCTGGAAACACCATATATTTT. Its protein is CASSPWGLISGNTIYF.

The gene calls are TRBV11-2 and TRBJ2-1, with 15 bases matching TRBD2. V shed 4 bases and J 7 bases; nucleotides not matched to a gene: 11. The CDR3 contains 18 residues. Germline CDR1 and CDR2: SGHAT and FQNNGV. The CDR3 sequence is CASSSGLAGGPIGNEQFF. Here the CDR3 DNA reads TGTGCCAGCAGCTCGGGACTAGCGGGAGGCCCCATAGGTAATGAGCAGTTCTTC. Combining the CDR3 with reference TRBV11-2 and TRBJ2-1 gives the whole variable domain EAGVAQSPRYKIIEKRQSVAFWCNPISGHATLYWYQQILGQGPKLLIQFQNNGVVDDSQLPKDRFSAERLKGVDSTLKIQPAKLEDSAVYLCASSSGLAGGPIGNEQFFGPGTRLTVL.

The V and J genes are TRBV9 and TRBJ2-1, with D uncertain. This CDR3 region has 14 residues. Trimming removed 7 bases from V and 0 bases from J, with 11 bases in between. Germline values: CDR1 SGDLS, CDR2 YYNGEE. This CDR3 reads CASSHPSSYNEQFF. Here the CDR3 DNA reads TGTGCCAGCTCTCACCCGAGCTCCTACAATGAGCAGTTCTTC.

The CDR3 is CASSFGGGNSPLHF. As DNA, the CDR3 is TGTGCCAGCAGCTTTGGGGGAGGTAATTCACCCCTCCACTTT. The rearrangement joins TRBV5-6 to TRBJ1-6; the D gene is possibly TRBD1 (5 bases). Germline lookup yields CDR1 SGHDT and CDR2 YYEEEE. The CDR3 is 14 amino acids. V lost 2 bases, J lost 6 bases, and 9 bases lay in between.

The V call is TRBV18, the J call TRBJ2-5, with D perhaps TRBD2 (6 bases). Trimming took off 2 bases at V and 5 bases at J, with 12 bases between the two ends. Germline CDR1 and CDR2: KGHSH and LQKENI. CDR3 size: 14 residues. CDR3 sequence reads: CASSPRREPETQYF. As DNA, the CDR3 is TGTGCCAGCTCACCAAGACGGGAGCCGGAGACCCAGTACTTC.

The chain carries TRBV5-4 and TRBJ2-7; TRBD2 agrees at 10 bases. The CDR3 covers 14 residues. CDR1 is SGHNT, CDR2 YYREEE, per germline (reference sequence). V dropped 4 bases and J dropped 3; count of bases not matched to a gene: 4. The CDR3 sequence: CASSLGLADYEQYF. The CDR3 DNA follows: TGTGCCAGCAGCCTAGGACTAGCGGACTACGAGCAGTACTTC.

The chain recombines TRBV19 with TRBJ2-4; no firm D call. Trimming took off 9 bases at V and 3 bases at J, with 9 bases between the two ends. Germline lookup yields CDR1 LNHDA and CDR2 SQIVND (reference sequence). The CDR3 contains 12 residues. CDR3 bases: TGTGCCAGCCAGGATTTCAAAAACATTCAGTACTTC. Translated: CASQDFKNIQYF.

V gene TRBV5-6 combines with J gene TRBJ1-4; TRBD1 is a possible D gene (6 bases). Trimming stripped 0 bases from V and 8 bases from J, with 11 bases between. The germline V gene encodes CDR1 SGHDT and CDR2 YYEEEE. This CDR3 has 14 residues. CDR3 sequence: CASSLDRVGEKLFF. CDR3 nucleotides: TGTGCCAGCAGCTTGGACAGGGTTGGGGAAAAACTGTTTTTT.

This rearrangement joins TRBV28 to TRBJ2-7; 10 bases match TRBD2. Losses at the gene ends were 6 bases for V and 4 bases for J; bases not matched to a gene: 6. There are 14 residues in the CDR3. The germline CDR1 and CDR2 sequences are MDHEN and SYDVKM. The DNA of the CDR3 is TGTGCCAGCAGCCTTGGGACTAGCGCGTACGAGCAGTACTTC. Translated: CASSLGTSAYEQYF.

V gene TRBV4-1 combines with J gene TRBJ2-7; D unclear. CDR3 length equals 15 residues. V was cut by 1 base and J by 0 bases, with 10 bases left in between. Looked up from germline, CDR1 is MGHRA and CDR2 is YSYEKL. The CDR3 DNA follows: TGCGCCAGCAGCCAAGTTGTCACATTCTCCTACGAGCAGTACTTC. Protein product: CASSQVVTFSYEQYF.

The V and J genes are TRBV5-5 and TRBJ1-1, with a possible D match to TRBD1 (6 bases). Trimming removed 5 bases from V and 1 base from J, with 12 bases in between. This CDR3 region has 14 residues. Germline V lookup: CDR1 SGHKS, CDR2 YYEKEE (reference sequence). The CDR3 region has the DNA TGTGCCAGCAGGCCACCGGGACAGAACACTGAAGCTTTCTTT. Translation gives CASRPPGQNTEAFF.

J is TRBJ2-7 and V is TRBV5-1, with 7 bases fitting TRBD1. V was clipped by 4 bases and J by 2 bases; unmatched bases: 9. The CDR3 sequence is 15 residues long. From germline, CDR1 is SGHRS and CDR2 YFSETQ. The CDR3 loop reads CASSPRTGGTYEQYF. The CDR3 DNA sequence: TGCGCCAGCAGCCCAAGGACAGGCGGTACCTACGAGCAGTACTTC.

V gene TRBV7-9 combines with J gene TRBJ1-1; 8 bases map to TRBD1. The V and J ends lost 3 bases and 7 bases, in that order; junction bases with no gene match: 7. CDR3 length: 14 amino acids. The germline CDR1 and CDR2 sequences are SEHNR and FQNEAQ (reference sequence). Here the CDR3 reads CASSFSDRGGEAFF. DNA of the CDR3: TGTGCCAGCAGCTTTTCCGACAGGGGAGGTGAAGCTTTCTTT.

In this sample, this clone turned up once. The chain joins TRBV28 to TRBJ1-5, with D possibly matching TRBD1 (5 bases). The CDR3 is made up of 14 amino acids. V shed 4 bases and J shed 3 bases, with 10 bases lying between them. Looked up from germline, CDR1 is MDHEN and CDR2 is SYDVKM. The CDR3 sequence: CASSSSGINQPQHF. The CDR3 DNA sequence: TGTGCCAGCAGTTCTTCAGGGATCAATCAGCCCCAGCATTTT.